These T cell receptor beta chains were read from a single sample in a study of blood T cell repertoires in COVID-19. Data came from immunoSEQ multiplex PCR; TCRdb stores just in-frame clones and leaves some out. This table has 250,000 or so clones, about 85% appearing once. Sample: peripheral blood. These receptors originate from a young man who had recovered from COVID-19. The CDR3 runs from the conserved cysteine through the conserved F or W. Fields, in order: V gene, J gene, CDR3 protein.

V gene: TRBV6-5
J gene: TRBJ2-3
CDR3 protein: CASTRGGRTDTQYF

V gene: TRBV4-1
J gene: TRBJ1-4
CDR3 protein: CASSQEGTGESLEKLFF

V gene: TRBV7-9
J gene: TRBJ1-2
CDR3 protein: CATQTGGRGYTF

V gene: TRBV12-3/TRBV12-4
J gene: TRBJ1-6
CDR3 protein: CASKRGNSPLHF

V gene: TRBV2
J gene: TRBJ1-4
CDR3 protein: CASRRGGTYATNEKLFF

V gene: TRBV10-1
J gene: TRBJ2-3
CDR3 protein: CASSEGGGDTQYF

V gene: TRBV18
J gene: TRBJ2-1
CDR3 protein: CASSPQLVSSYNEQFF

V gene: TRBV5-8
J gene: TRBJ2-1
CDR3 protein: CASSPRVAGGLGNEQFF

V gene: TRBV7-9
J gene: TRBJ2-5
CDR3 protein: CASSLGGRETQYF

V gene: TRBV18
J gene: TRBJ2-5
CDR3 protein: CASSPGITKETQYF

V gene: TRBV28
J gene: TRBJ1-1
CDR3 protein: CASSLPRDRSDEAFF

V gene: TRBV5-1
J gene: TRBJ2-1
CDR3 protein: CASSLCDSPYSSYNEQFF

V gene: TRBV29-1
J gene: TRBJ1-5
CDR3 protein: CSVDTGEGQPQHF

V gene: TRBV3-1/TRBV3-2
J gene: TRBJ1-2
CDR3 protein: CASSKQGGYGYTF

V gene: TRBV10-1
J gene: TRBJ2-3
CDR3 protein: CASSDVPGDTDTQYF

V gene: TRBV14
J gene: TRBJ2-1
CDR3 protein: CASSRQTSGRYNEQFF

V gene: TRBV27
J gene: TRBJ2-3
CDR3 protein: CASSSGTSGPIGTDTQYF

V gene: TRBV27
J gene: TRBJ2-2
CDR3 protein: CASSLLAGTTGELFF

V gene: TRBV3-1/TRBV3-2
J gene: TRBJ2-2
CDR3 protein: CASSPWPGGELFF

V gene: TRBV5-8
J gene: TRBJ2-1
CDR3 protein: CASSLYNEQFF

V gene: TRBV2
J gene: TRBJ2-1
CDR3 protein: CASAPGGLEGSYNEQFF

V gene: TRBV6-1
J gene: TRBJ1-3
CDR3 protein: CASSDEPSGNTIYF

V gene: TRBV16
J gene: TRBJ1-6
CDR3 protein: CASSPGLSSPLHF

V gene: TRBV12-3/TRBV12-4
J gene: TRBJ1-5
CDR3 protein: CASSFLSNQPQHF

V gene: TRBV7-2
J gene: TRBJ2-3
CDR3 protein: CASSRDRGTDTQYF

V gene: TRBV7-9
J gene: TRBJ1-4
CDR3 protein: CASSPRATNEKLFF

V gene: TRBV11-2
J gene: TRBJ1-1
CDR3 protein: CASSPREMNTEAFF

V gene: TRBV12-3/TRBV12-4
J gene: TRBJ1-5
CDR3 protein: CASSKGGDQPQHF

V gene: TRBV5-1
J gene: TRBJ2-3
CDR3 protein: CASSLGGQGTDTQYF

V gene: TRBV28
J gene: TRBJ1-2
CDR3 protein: CASSLSGQGRLYYGYTF

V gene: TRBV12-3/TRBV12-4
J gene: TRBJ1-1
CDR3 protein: CASSLSGGEAFF

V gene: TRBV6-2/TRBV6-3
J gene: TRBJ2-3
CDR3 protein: CASSYQGHTQYF

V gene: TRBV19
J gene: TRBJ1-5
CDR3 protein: CASREADQPQHF

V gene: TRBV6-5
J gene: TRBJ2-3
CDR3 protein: CASRNPPADTQYF

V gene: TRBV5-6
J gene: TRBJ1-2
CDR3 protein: CASSLDRGNYGYTF

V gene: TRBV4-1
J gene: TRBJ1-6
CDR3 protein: CASSQGTGGDSPLHF

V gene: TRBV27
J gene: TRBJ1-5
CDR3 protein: CASSSARTGGNQPQHF

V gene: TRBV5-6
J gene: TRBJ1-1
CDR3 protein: CASSFGLGGNTEAFF

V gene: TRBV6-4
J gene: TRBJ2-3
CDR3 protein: CASSLFRGQGDTQYF

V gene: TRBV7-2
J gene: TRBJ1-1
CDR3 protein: CASSLVGPYTEAFF

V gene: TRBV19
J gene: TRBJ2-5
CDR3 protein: CASSMGTGPTQYF

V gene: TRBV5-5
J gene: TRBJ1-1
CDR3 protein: CASSSWGRKDEAFF

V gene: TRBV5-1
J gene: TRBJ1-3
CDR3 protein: CASSLGAQGSGNTIYF

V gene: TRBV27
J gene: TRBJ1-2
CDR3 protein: CASWGQAKRVYGYTF

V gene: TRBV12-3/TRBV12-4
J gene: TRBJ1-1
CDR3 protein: CASSLWQATEAFF

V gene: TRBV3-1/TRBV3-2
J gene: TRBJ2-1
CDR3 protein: CASSQGLGQDDEQFF

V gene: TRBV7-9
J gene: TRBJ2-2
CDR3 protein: CASSPRGRGPGELFF

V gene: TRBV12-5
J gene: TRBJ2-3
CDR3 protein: CASGSIRGASPDTQYF

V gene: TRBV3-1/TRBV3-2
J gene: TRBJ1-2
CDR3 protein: CASSQGQKPYGYTF

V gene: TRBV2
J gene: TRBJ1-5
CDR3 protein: CASSQTRTDSQPQHF

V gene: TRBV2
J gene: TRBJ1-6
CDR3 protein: CAREDRGQNSPLHF

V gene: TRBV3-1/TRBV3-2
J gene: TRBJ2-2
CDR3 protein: CASSQVARGELFF